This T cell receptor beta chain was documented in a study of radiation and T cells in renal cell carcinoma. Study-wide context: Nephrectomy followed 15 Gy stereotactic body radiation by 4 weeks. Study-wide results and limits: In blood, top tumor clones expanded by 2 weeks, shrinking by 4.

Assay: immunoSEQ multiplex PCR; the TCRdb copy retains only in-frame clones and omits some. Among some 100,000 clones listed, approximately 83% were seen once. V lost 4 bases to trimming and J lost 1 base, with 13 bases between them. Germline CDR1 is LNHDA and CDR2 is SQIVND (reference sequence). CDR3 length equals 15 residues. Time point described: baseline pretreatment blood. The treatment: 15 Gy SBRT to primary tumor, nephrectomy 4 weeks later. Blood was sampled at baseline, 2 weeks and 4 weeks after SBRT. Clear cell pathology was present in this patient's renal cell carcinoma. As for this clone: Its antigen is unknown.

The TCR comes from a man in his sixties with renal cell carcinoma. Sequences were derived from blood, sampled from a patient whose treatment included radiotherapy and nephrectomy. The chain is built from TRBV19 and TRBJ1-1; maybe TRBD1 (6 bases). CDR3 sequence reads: CASSTSGQPNTEAFF. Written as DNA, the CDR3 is TGTGCCAGTAGTACCTCTGGACAGCCGAACACTGAAGCTTTCTTT.